This T cell receptor (beta chain) is drawn from a study of OX40 agonist ivuxolimab in advanced cancers. Study information: Three dose-escalation patients had partial responses: one with hepatocellular carcinoma and two with cutaneous melanoma. The study, taken as a whole, reports: Mean expanded clone counts were higher in CD8+ than CD4+ T cells. Clones of CD4+ and CD8+ blood T cells grew by week 6 at doses of 0.1 to 3.0 mg/kg.

Turning to this clone: Its target is unknown.

The germline V gene encodes CDR1 SGHNT and CDR2 YYREEE (reference sequence). The germline V and J ends were trimmed by 4 bases and 8 bases, with 13 bases remaining between them. The CDR3 has 13 residues. The repertoire was sequenced with immunoSEQ multiplex PCR; TCRdb's copy has only in-frame clones and lacks some. The data hold more than 50,000 clones, with over 75% observed a single time. The chain employs TRBV5-4 and TRBJ1-3; D is perhaps TRBD1 (6 bases). The sequence came from an adult with an advanced solid tumor such as melanoma, head and neck, liver or kidney cancer. The sample was CD4+ or CD8+ T cells sorted from blood, taken in a trial of the OX40 agonist ivuxolimab. CDR3 loop: CASSTGSSDTIYF. The CDR3 DNA is TGTGCCAGCAGCACAGGGAGTTCGGACACCATATATTTT. Combining the CDR3 with reference TRBV5-4 and TRBJ1-3 gives the whole variable domain ETGVTQSPTHLIKTRGQQVTLRCSSQSGHNTVSWYQQALGQGPQFIFQYYREEENGRGNFPPRFSGLQFPNYSSELNVNALELDDSALYLCASSTGSSDTIYFGEGSWLTVV.